This T cell receptor beta chain was sequenced for a study of shared clonotypes between healthy human individuals. Clones were sequenced by immunoSEQ multiplex PCR, and TCRdb holds only the in-frame ones, with some missing. The repertoire includes around 2.5 million clones, approximately 94% of them detected once, and 0.36% sits in the top ten. Germline lookup yields CDR1 SGHNT and CDR2 YYREEE (reference sequence). This CDR3 region has 16 residues. The trim removed 5 bases at V and 2 bases at J, leaving 4 bases unmatched. The clonotype was recovered from a man aged 18 to 30 in good health. Some clones in this sample may be carry-over from other donors' samples. The rearrangement links TRBV5-4 to TRBJ2-1; 13 bases agree with TRBD2. Material for sequencing was naive CD4+ T cells from PBMCs. Sample subset: CD45RA+ positively selected. This chain's CDR3 is CASRDGLAGAYNEQFF. CDR3 nucleotides: TGTGCCAGCAGGGATGGACTAGCGGGAGCCTACAATGAGCAGTTCTTC.